The entry below describes one T cell receptor beta chain. Repertoires were generated with immunoSEQ multiplex PCR, while TCRdb's copy carries only in-frame clones and drops some. The sample lists about 15,000 clones, approximately 77% seen once, with about 30% in the top ten. The data originate from a study of T cell clones after liver transplantation. V was clipped by 3 bases and J by 3 bases, with 11 bases between them. This CDR3 comprises 14 residues. The V gene's germline CDR1 is MNHEY and CDR2 SVGAGI. The chain joins TRBV6-5 to TRBJ1-2, with a weak D call TRBD1 (5 bases). This TCR derives from a human patient who received a liver transplant. Some T cells may have come from the graft donor. The source material was CD8+ T cells from blood, sampled approximately 43 months after liver transplant. In DNA, the CDR3 is TGTGCCAGCAGTTATGGGGGAGGTTACTATGGCTACACCTTC. Protein sequence: CASSYGGGYYGYTF.